This T cell receptor beta chain was identified during a study of regulatory and conventional T cells in RAG deficiency (dated by TCRdb to about 2017). With respect to the entire study: The study used high-throughput TCR beta sequencing to compare repertoire diversity and composition of Treg, conventional CD4+ and CD8+ T cells between RAG-deficient patients and healthy controls. General conclusions and limits of the study: Compared with controls, Omenn syndrome and CID/AS patients had 80 to 100-fold fewer unique TCR beta sequences in Treg cells, whereas the reduction in the other subsets was approximately 10-fold. Rather than being bona fide Treg cells, the sorted CD25-high CD127-low cells in Omenn syndrome patients may represent peripherally activated cells. For some subjects, some analyses of T-cell subsets were not performed. Compared with control T-cell subpopulations, the RAG-deficient patients had markedly lower Shannon entropy and higher Simpson indices. Shorter CDR3 lengths were found in all patient T-cell subsets, and >80% Treg-Tconv repertoire overlap at nucleotide and amino acid level was observed in Omenn syndrome patients.

With regard to this clone: No cognate antigen has been identified for it. One base away there is no much larger clone; base qualities are not given.

Library prep was done by the immunoSEQ multiplex PCR assay. Genomic DNA from the sorted T-cell subsets was used to amplify and sequence rearranged TCR beta chain products. In the original analysis: Shannon entropy and Simpson indices were used to measure how diverse the repertoire of productive TCR beta rearrangements was. Clonal expansion was assessed by the summed frequency of the 100 most abundant productive TCR beta clonotypes among total reads. The TRB repertoires were evaluated with a self-reactivity index based on amino acid usage at CDR3beta positions 6 and 7. Repertoire analyses used two-way ANOVA; flow cytometric analyses used Student t or Mann-Whitney tests. TCRdb carries this immuneACCESS record with in-frame sequences only. Its versions omit some clonotypes, under half of them owing to an unresolved V gene in the studies checked, with the rest unexplained. Clone size and the V and J calls come from that table; the DNA yielded D and trimming. The sample data list some 30,000 clones, and around 89% of these were observed just once. Of the sample, 5% to 6.5% is held by the ten largest clones.

Roughly eight healthy control donors served as the comparison group for repertoire analyses. CD8+ T cells lacking CD4 were purified from blood before genomic DNA extraction. Counted from cysteine to phenylalanine, this CDR3 has 14 amino acids. CDR3 DNA only is kept here, 42 bases in frame from base 1. CDR1 and CDR2 (ENHRY, SYGVKD) derive from the germline V gene. The germline V end is reduced by 3 bases and the J end by 6 bases; junction bases left unmatched: 5. The same specimen was also included in a second study, on regulatory T cells. The other study reports the following: The multiplex PCR relied on 52 forward TRBV primers and 13 reverse TRBJ primers, and amplification bias was corrected through assay-based and computational methods. Restricted unique TRB V-J pairs and skewed V and J gene usage were observed in patient repertoires, most markedly in regulatory T cells. The study compared T-cell receptor beta repertoires of sorted regulatory, conventional CD4+ and CD8+ T cells between CD3G-deficient patients and healthy controls. Ficoll density separation was used to isolate peripheral blood mononuclear cells. CD3+ CD8+ CD4- T cells were isolated on a FACSAria cell sorter. Within the immunoSEQ assay, multiplex PCR amplified rearranged TRB loci from genomic DNA. TRB amplicons were sequenced using an Illumina HiSeq platform. Raw sequences were error-filtered and aligned to reference gene sequences by custom algorithms and were subsequently analyzed with the immunoSEQ online tools. Frequencies of productive and nonproductive TRB rearrangements were evaluated among both unique and total sequences. Prism software was used to run t tests, Mann-Whitney tests or two-way ANOVA for comparisons between groups.

Here the chain combines TRBV10-3 and TRBJ2-1; a stretch of 7 junction bases matches TRBD1. The TCR originated in a human donor in good health. Sequencing was carried out using CD8+ T cells sorted from blood. The CDR3 loop reads CAISDQSGGNEQFF. The nucleotide sequence reads as follows: TGTGCCATCAGTGATCAATCAGGGGGCAATGAGCAGTTCTTC.